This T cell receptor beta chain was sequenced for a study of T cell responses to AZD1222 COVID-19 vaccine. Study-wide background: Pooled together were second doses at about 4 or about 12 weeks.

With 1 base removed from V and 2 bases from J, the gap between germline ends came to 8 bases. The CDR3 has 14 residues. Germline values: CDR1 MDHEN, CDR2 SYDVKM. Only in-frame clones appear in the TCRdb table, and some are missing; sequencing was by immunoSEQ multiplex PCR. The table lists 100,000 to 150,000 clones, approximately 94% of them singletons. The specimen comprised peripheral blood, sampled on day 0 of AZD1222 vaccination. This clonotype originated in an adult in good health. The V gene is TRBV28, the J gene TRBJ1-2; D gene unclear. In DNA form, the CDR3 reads TGTGCCAGCAGTTTATTGACCCGAAACTATGGCTACACCTTC. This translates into CASSLLTRNYGYTF.